Below are 5 T cell receptor beta chains sequenced from a single sample in a study of blood T cells in healthy people across ages. Sample-barcoded 5' priming and a J-beta primer mix drove a second PCR of about 6 to 12 cycles. Each CDR3 protein gets one entry after TCRdb re-called the 5' RACE reads with MiXCR. Among more than 1.4 million distinct CDR3 sequences listed, approximately 38% were seen once. The sample was blood. These receptors all stem from a woman under 30 in good health.

This clonotype was seen more than once but under ten times. The CDR3 spells CASSLGTENEQFF. The CDR3 DNA is TGTGCCAGCAGCTTGGGGACGGAGAATGAGCAGTTCTTC. This chain connects TRBV7-3 to TRBJ2-1; D is perhaps TRBD1 or TRBD2 (5 bases each). CDR1 is SGHTA and CDR2 is FQGTGA in the germline V gene. The CDR3 contains 13 residues. V shed 3 bases and J shed 7 bases, with 10 bases lying between them.

The chain combines TRBV20-1 with TRBJ2-3, with 11 bases matching TRBD2. Germline V gene lookup returns CDR1 DFQATT and CDR2 SNEGSKA (reference sequence). Trimming at V came to 6 bases and at J to 5 bases, leaving 7 bases not matched to a gene. This CDR3 has 14 residues. CDR3 residues: CSANSGGVGDTQYF. The CDR3 nucleotides read TGCAGTGCCAATAGCGGGGGGGTGGGAGATACGCAGTATTTT.

V and J are TRBV5-1 and TRBJ2-6, with D maybe TRBD1 (7 bases). V was clipped by 3 bases and J by 3 bases, with 19 bases between them. CDR1 is SGHRS and CDR2 is YFSETQ in the germline V gene. This CDR3 has 18 residues. CDR3 region: CASSSGGTGASGANVLTF. For the CDR3, the DNA is TGCGCCAGCAGCTCCGGGGGAACAGGGGCTAGTGGGGCCAACGTCCTGACTTTC.

This clonotype appeared a few times. The V gene is TRBV20-1, the J gene TRBJ1-1; tentatively, D is TRBD1 (5 bases). CDR1 is DFQATT and CDR2 is SNEGSKA in the germline V gene (reference sequence). This CDR3 is 12 amino acids long. The V and J ends lost 3 bases and 4 bases respectively, with 9 bases between them. CDR3 nucleotide sequence: TGCAGTGCTAGTCTCCAGGGCACTGAAGCTTTCTTT. Residues: CSASLQGTEAFF.

The chain couples TRBV12-3 or TRBV12-4 to TRBJ1-2, with a weak D call TRBD1 (5 bases). Trimming pared 5 bases from V and 7 bases from J, leaving 11 bases between. The CDR3 runs 12 residues. The CDR3 DNA reads as TGTGCCAGCAGTCGTTACAGGTCTGGCTACACCTTC. This gives the protein CASSRYRSGYTF.